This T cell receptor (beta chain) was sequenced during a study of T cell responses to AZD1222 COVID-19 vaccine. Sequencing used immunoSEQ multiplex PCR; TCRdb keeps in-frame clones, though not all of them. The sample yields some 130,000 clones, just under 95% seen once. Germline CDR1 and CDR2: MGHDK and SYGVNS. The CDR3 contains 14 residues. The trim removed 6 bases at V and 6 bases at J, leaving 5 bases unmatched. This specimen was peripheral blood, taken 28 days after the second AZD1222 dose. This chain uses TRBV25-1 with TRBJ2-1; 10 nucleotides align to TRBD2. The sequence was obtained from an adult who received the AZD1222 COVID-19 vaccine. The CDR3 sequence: CASSGTSEGNEQFF. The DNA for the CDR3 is TGTGCCAGCAGCGGGACTAGCGAGGGCAATGAGCAGTTCTTC.